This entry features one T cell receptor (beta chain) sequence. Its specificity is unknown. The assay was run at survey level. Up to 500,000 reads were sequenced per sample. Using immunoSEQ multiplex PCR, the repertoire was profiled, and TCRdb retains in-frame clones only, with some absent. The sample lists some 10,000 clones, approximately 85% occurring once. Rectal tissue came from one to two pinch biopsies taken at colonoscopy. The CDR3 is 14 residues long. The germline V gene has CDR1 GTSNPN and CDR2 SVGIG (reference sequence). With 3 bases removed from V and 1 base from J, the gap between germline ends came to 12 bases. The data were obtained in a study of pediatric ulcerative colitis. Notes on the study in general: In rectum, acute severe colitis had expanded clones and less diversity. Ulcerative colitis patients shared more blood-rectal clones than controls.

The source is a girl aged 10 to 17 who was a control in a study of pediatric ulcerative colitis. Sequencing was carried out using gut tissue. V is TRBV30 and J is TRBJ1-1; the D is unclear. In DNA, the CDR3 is TGTGCCTGGAGGTCTGGAAACTCGAACACTGAAGCTTTCTTT. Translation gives CAWRSGNSNTEAFF.